This T cell receptor (beta chain) stems from a study of cytomegalovirus exposure and HLA in healthy donors. Whole-study context: Of approximately 400 genotyped donors, approximately 84% clustered with self-reported Caucasian donors. Study-level results: The availability of immune exposure information extended only to CMV serostatus. Fewer N-insertions than the roughly 670-donor mean were reportedly shown by an Asian-associated ancestry cluster in a later analysis. Based on reports, TCR beta sequences accurately predicted HLA-A and HLA-B alleles for most subjects.

The primer mix had 60 Vbeta and 13 Jbeta primers. Clones were sequenced by immunoSEQ multiplex PCR, and TCRdb holds only the in-frame ones, with some missing. The repertoire holds some 150,000 clones, with roughly 79% as singletons. Notes on this clone: Its antigen remains unknown.

After removal of 8 bases from V and 10 bases from J, the junction contained 9 bases not matched to a gene. Germline V CDR1 and CDR2: SGHAT, FQNNGV. CDR3 length: 14 residues. Sequencing input: PBMCs. This sequence originates from a woman in her forties or fifties in good health and CMV-seronegative. The gene calls are TRBV11-2 and TRBJ1-6; 9 bases map to TRBD1. CDR3 sequence reads: CASGEGTGRSPLHF. CDR3 DNA: TGTGCCAGCGGCGAAGGGACAGGGAGATCACCCCTCCACTTT.